A single sample gave rise to the 20 T cell receptor beta chains below, sequenced in a study of blood T cells in healthy people across ages. A J-beta primer mix and a sample-barcoded 5' primer were used in a second PCR of about 6 to 12 cycles. TCRdb re-called the 5' RACE reads with MiXCR, one entry per CDR3 protein. The sample records fewer than 950,000 distinct CDR3 sequences, roughly 40% being singletons. The sequenced sample consisted of blood. The receptors derive from a young man in good health.

The V and J genes are TRBV11-2 and TRBJ1-5; no clear D. From germline, CDR1 is SGHAT and CDR2 FQNNGV. The CDR3 runs to 16 residues. With 0 bases removed from V and 1 base from J, the gap between germline ends came to 10 bases. The CDR3 bases are TGTGCCAGCAGCTTAGAGGAGAACCAGAGCAATCAGCCCCAGCATTTT. This encodes CASSLEENQSNQPQHF.

In regard to this clonotype: The junction does not match germline at one end; this may be a read error. V is TRBV5-1 and J is TRBJ2-7; 7 bases align to TRBD2. CDR3 size: 15 residues. Germline CDR1 and CDR2: SGHRS and YFSETQ. The CDR3 loop reads CVSSFGDYQLYEQYF. The CDR3, as DNA: TGCGTCAGCAGCTTCGGGGACTACCAGCTCTACGAGCAGTACTTC.

The chain employs TRBV10-3 and TRBJ1-2, with a tentative D call TRBD1 (5 bases). The V end was cut by 2 bases, the J end by 0 bases, with 13 bases between. CDR3 length: 16 residues. Per germline, CDR1 ENHRY and CDR2 SYGVKD. For the CDR3, the DNA is TGTGCCATCAGTGAGGCGAGGGGCGCAGCTAACTATGGCTACACCTTC. Translated: CAISEARGAANYGYTF.

This clonotype has more than one count but fewer than ten. The CDR3 DNA follows: TGTGCCACCCTGGACACTTCAACCTACGAGCAGTACTTC. As protein: CATLDTSTYEQYF. V gene TRBV27 combines with J gene TRBJ2-7; possible D gene TRBD1, 5 bases. The V end lost 10 bases, the J end lost 2 bases, and 15 bases lay between the germline ends. The CDR3 loop spans 13 amino acids. Germline V CDR1 and CDR2: MNHEY, SMNVEV (reference sequence).

This chain joins TRBV5-1 and TRBJ2-5; TRBD1 agrees at 10 bases. Trimming took 0 bases from V and 2 from J; bases not matched to a gene: 4. CDR3 length equals 16 residues. Germline V gene data show CDR1 as SGHRS and CDR2 as YFSETQ. CDR3 bases: TGCGCCAGCAGCTTGGTTCCGGACAGGGGGCAAGAGACCCAGTACTTC. Protein sequence: CASSLVPDRGQETQYF.

This clonotype was counted between two and nine times. The genes are TRBV10-3 and TRBJ1-1; D is undetermined. CDR3 length: 13 residues. Trimming removed 0 bases at V and 2 bases at J, with 4 bases between. CDR1 ENHRY and CDR2 SYGVKD come from the germline V gene. The CDR3, as DNA: TGTGCCATCAGTGAGTCCATCAACACTGAAGCTTTCTTT. Translated: CAISESINTEAFF.

The chain carries TRBV7-9 and TRBJ2-7; 10 bases are a match to TRBD1. There are 17 residues in the CDR3. V dropped 0 bases and J dropped 4; count of bases not matched to a gene: 9. Germline lookup yields CDR1 SEHNR and CDR2 FQNEAQ (reference sequence). CDR3 loop: CASSLARWTGGSYEQYF. For the CDR3, the DNA is TGTGCCAGCAGCTTAGCGCGTTGGACAGGGGGAAGTTACGAGCAGTACTTC.

J is TRBJ1-4 and V is TRBV12-3 or TRBV12-4, with a tentative D call TRBD1 (6 bases). The CDR3 spans 15 residues. The germline V and J ends were trimmed by 6 bases and 3 bases, with 14 bases remaining between them. This CDR3 is CASSQGFRANEKLFF. The CDR3 DNA reads TGTGCCAGCAGCCAGGGGTTTAGGGCTAATGAAAAACTGTTTTTT.

The V gene is TRBV7-9, the J gene TRBJ2-7; D is ambiguous. Looked up from germline, CDR1 is SEHNR and CDR2 is FQNEAQ (reference sequence). This CDR3 spans 13 amino acids. The V and J ends lost 4 bases and 6 bases respectively, with 13 bases between them. The CDR3 DNA sequence: TGTGCCAGCAGCTCCCCCCAATTGGTCGAGCAGTACTTC. It translates to CASSSPQLVEQYF.

The V call is TRBV6-2 or TRBV6-3, the J call TRBJ1-5; D is undetermined. Trimming cost V 5 bases and J 2 bases, with 10 bases left between them. CDR1 MNHEY and CDR2 SVGEGT come from the germline V gene. CDR3 length: 14 residues. The CDR3 here is CASSDGNGNQPQHF. The CDR3 nucleotides read TGTGCCAGCAGTGACGGGAATGGCAATCAGCCCCAGCATTTT.

In its sample, this clonotype was seen a few times. The rearrangement joins TRBV30 to TRBJ1-1; 7 bases are a match to TRBD1. The CDR3 extends over 15 amino acids. With 4 bases clipped from V and 0 bases from J, the junction kept 8 bases outside the gene matches. CDR1 is GTSNPN and CDR2 is SVGIG in the germline V gene (reference sequence). The CDR3 DNA follows: TGTGCCTGGAATCTTGCCGGGACAGTGAACACTGAAGCTTTCTTT. It yields the protein CAWNLAGTVNTEAFF.

J is TRBJ2-6 and V is TRBV9; D call uncertain. Germline V gives CDR1 SGDLS, CDR2 YYNGEE. The CDR3 contains 15 residues. V was clipped by 2 bases and J by 0 bases, with 6 bases between them. The CDR3 reads CASSVNPSGANVLTF. In DNA, the CDR3 is TGTGCCAGCAGCGTTAACCCCTCTGGGGCCAACGTCCTGACTTTC.

Concerning this clonotype itself: This may come from a read error, since a much larger clone is one base off. The gene calls are TRBV6-1 and TRBJ2-3; TRBD2 matches 7 bases. CDR1 is MNHNS and CDR2 is SASEGT in the germline V gene. CDR3 size: 15 residues. In DNA form, the CDR3 reads TGTGCCGGCAGCGGGGACGCCCTTAGCACAGATACGCAGTATTTT. Amino acid sequence: CAGSGDALSTDTQYF.

The genes are TRBV7-9 and TRBJ2-7; D is perhaps TRBD1 (8 bases). Germline V gives CDR1 SEHNR, CDR2 FQNEAQ (reference sequence). This CDR3 spans 18 amino acids. The CDR3 loop reads CASSVGDRFQGRGYEQYF. The CDR3 DNA reads TGTGCAAGTTCAGTCGGGGACAGGTTCCAGGGGAGGGGCTACGAGCAGTACTTC.

This clonotype was seen a handful of times. The CDR3 loop is CASRTAAGEETQYF. CDR3 nucleotide sequence: TGTGCCAGCCGAACGGCAGCGGGGGAAGAGACCCAGTACTTC. The chain recombines TRBV18 with TRBJ2-5; 8 bases line up with TRBD2. Germline-derived CDR1 and CDR2 are KGHSH and LQKENI. This CDR3 is 14 amino acids long. The V segment lost 8 bases and the J segment 3 bases; nucleotides outside the gene matches: 8.

This clonotype was found many times. The chain employs TRBV29-1 and TRBJ2-1, with D perhaps TRBD1 (6 bases). The germline V gene has CDR1 SQVTM and CDR2 ANQGSEA. The CDR3 has 15 residues. V dropped 2 bases and J dropped 3 bases, with 14 bases sitting between them. The CDR3 DNA is TGCAGCGTTGAACCCTCAGGGGTTAACTACAATGAGCAGTTCTTC. This encodes CSVEPSGVNYNEQFF.

This clonotype was seen a few times. The V call is TRBV30, the J call TRBJ1-4; a weak D match, TRBD1 (5 bases). V was clipped by 0 bases and J by 7 bases, with 15 bases between them. The CDR3 runs to 15 residues. Germline CDR1 and CDR2: GTSNPN and SVGIG (reference sequence). This chain's CDR3 is CAWSVKTFRGEKLFF. The CDR3 DNA sequence: TGTGCCTGGAGTGTGAAGACCTTTAGGGGTGAAAAACTGTTTTTT.

This clonotype has a handful of counts. The chain couples TRBV12-3 or TRBV12-4 to TRBJ1-2, with 10 bases fitting TRBD1. With 7 bases clipped from V and 5 bases from J, the junction kept 4 bases outside the gene matches. The CDR3 length is 13 residues. CDR3 loop: CASTPDRGYGYTF. The CDR3, as DNA: TGTGCCAGCACCCCGGACAGGGGGTATGGCTACACCTTC.

Ten or more counts support this clonotype. This chain links TRBV12-3 or TRBV12-4 with TRBJ2-3; TRBD2 aligns across 7 bases. The CDR3 runs 15 residues. The junction had 12 bases not matched to a gene; V was cut back by 10 bases and J by 2 bases. CDR3: CAISPTSVNTDTQYF. The CDR3 nucleotides read TGTGCCATCTCCCCAACTAGCGTTAACACAGATACGCAGTATTTT.

The chain carries TRBV4-1 and TRBJ2-3, with 9 bases aligning to TRBD1. The germline CDR1 and CDR2 sequences are MGHRA and YSYEKL. The CDR3 spans 17 residues. Germline trimming cut 4 bases from V and 4 bases from J; bases unmatched to any gene: 12. The CDR3 sequence is CASSPVPGQGRADTQYF. The CDR3 DNA follows: TGCGCCAGCAGCCCAGTCCCCGGACAGGGGCGGGCAGATACGCAGTATTTT.